This T cell receptor (beta chain) derives from a study of blood T cell repertoires in COVID-19. Study overall: The study drew acute and convalescent COVID-19 samples from the United States, Italy and Spain. In each case, the material was cDNA or gDNA derived from T cells, B-cell-depleted T cells, or PBMCs.

The Seattle patients, enrolled during active infection, were followed longitudinally. CDR1 and CDR2 (germline): MNHEY, SVGAGI. This CDR3 spans 15 amino acids. The V segment lost 1 base and the J segment 6 bases; nucleotides outside the gene matches: 8. This clone was counted once. In the original processing: Reference gene primers were amplified, and this amplification served to estimate nucleated cell counts. Data came from immunoSEQ multiplex PCR; TCRdb stores just in-frame clones and leaves some out. V and J calls plus clone size are reproduced from that table; the DNA served to infer D and trimming. The table has about 360,000 clones, 70% to 90% seen once.

This chain uses TRBV6-5 with TRBJ1-2; TRBD1 aligns across 7 bases. The TCR comes from a woman aged 60-75 years with COVID-19, enrolled during active disease. The sequencing input was peripheral blood. The CDR3 reads CASSYYRGQLNGYTF. The CDR3 coding sequence is TGTGCCAGCAGTTACTACAGGGGACAGCTCAATGGCTACACCTTC.